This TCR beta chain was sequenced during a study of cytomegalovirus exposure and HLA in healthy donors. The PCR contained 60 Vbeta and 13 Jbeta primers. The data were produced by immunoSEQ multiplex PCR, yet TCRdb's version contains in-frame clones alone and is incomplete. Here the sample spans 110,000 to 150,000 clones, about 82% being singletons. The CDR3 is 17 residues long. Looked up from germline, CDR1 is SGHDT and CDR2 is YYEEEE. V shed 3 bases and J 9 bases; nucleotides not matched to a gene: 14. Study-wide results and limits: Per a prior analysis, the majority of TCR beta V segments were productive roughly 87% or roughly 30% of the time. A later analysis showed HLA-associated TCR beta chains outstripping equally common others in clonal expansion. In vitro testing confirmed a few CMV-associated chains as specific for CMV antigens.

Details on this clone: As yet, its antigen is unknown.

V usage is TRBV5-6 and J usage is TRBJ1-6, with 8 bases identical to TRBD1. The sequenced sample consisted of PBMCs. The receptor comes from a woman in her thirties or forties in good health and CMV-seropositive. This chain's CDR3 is CASSSHDDRGAGSPLHF. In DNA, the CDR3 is TGTGCCAGCAGCTCCCATGACGACAGGGGCGCTGGTTCACCCCTCCACTTT.